The clone carrying this T cell receptor beta chain has a count of ten or more. Its specificity is unknown. This entry is derived from a study of metastatic and nonmetastatic thyroid tumors. Overall study context: Both malignant and benign thyroid patients supplied peripheral blood and tumor or nodule tissue samples, across which the repertoires of these patients were then compared.

Nobody among the patients had been given any treatment before thyroid surgery. In the original analysis: CDR3 was compared across clinicopathological groups, and the resulting differences were used to build a distant-metastasis classifier for papillary thyroid cancer. TCRdb re-clonotyped the PCR reads through MiXCR. These V and J calls originate from TCRdb's pipeline instead of the authors' own analysis. The profile shows about 33,000 clones, 15% to 20% of them singletons. Findings and caveats of the study: In blood and tumor, TCR beta diversity was reportedly significantly higher in malignant thyroid tumors than in benign nodules.

This clonotype was sampled from a male donor with papillary thyroid cancer or a benign thyroid nodule (not recorded which). Some clones in this sample may be carry-over from other donors' samples. Sequenced material: blood.

This chain's CDR3 is CASSHPNTSGTSNEQFF. The DNA of the CDR3 is TGTGCCAGCAGCCATCCTAATACTAGCGGGACCTCCAATGAGCAGTTCTTC. The rearrangement joins TRBV7-8 to TRBJ2-1; 10 bases match TRBD2. The CDR3 runs to 17 residues. The trim removed 5 bases at V and 6 bases at J, leaving 13 bases unmatched. Germline V CDR1 and CDR2: SGHVS, FQNEAQ. The full variable domain, with the rest looked up from reference TRBV7-8 and TRBJ2-1, is GAGVSQSPRYKVAKRGQDVALRCDPISGHVSLFWYQQALGQGPEFLTYFQNEAQLDKSGLPSDRFFAERPEGSVSTLKIQRTQQEDSAVYLCASSHPNTSGTSNEQFFGPGTRLTVL.